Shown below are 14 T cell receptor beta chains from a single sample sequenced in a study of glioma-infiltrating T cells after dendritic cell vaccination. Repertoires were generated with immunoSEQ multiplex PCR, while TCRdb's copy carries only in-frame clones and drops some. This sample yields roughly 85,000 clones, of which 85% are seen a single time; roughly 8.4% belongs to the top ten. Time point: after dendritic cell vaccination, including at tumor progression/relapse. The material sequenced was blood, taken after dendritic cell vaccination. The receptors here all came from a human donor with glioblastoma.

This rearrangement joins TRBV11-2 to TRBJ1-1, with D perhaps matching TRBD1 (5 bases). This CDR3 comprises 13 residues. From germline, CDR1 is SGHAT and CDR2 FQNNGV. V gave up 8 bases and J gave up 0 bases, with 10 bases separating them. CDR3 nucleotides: TGTGCCAGCGGGGCAGGGATGAACACTGAAGCTTTCTTT. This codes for CASGAGMNTEAFF.

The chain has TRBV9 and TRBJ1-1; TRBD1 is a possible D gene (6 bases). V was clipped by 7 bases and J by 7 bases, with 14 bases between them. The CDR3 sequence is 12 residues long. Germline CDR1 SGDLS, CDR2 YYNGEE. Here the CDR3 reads CASGRGDIEAFF. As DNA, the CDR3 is TGTGCCAGCGGACGGGGGGACATTGAAGCTTTCTTT.

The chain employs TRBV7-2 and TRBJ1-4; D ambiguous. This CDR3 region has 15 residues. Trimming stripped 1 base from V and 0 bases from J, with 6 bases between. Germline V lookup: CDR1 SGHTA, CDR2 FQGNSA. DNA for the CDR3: TGTGCCAGCAGCTTAGGTCCGGCAACTAATGAAAAACTGTTTTTT. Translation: CASSLGPATNEKLFF.

The CDR3 DNA follows: TGTGCCAGCAGCTTAGACGGGACAGGGAAAGAGACCCAGTACTTC. It specifies CASSLDGTGKETQYF. This rearrangement joins TRBV11-2 to TRBJ2-5; TRBD1 matches 9 bases. Trimming removed 0 bases from V and 3 bases from J; junction bases left unmatched: 2. This CDR3 has 15 amino acids. The germline V gene has CDR1 SGHAT and CDR2 FQNNGV.

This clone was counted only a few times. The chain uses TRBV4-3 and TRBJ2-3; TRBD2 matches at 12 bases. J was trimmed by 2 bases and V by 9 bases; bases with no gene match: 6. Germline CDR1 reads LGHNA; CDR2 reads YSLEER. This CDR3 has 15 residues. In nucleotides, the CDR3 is TGCGCCAGTTCTCCTAGCGGGGGGGCCACAGATACGCAGTATTTT. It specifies CASSPSGGATDTQYF.

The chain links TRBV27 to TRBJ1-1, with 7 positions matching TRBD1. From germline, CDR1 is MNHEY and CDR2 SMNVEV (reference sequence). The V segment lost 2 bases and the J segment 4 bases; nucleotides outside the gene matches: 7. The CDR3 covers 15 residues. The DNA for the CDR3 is TGTGCCAGCAGTTTAAGCGAGACAGGGTTCACTGAAGCTTTCTTT. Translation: CASSLSETGFTEAFF.

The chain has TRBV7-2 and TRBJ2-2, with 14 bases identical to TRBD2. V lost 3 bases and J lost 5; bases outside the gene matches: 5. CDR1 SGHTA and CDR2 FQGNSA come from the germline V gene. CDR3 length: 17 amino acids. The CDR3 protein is CASSLTSGRGGTGELFF. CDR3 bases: TGTGCCAGCAGCTTGACTAGCGGGAGGGGGGGTACCGGGGAGCTGTTTTTT.

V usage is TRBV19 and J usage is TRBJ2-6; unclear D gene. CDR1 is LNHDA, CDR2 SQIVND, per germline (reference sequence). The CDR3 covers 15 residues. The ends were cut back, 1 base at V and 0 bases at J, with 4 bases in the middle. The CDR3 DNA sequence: TGTGCCAGTAGTATAGGAGACTCTGGGGCCAACGTCCTGACTTTC. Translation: CASSIGDSGANVLTF.

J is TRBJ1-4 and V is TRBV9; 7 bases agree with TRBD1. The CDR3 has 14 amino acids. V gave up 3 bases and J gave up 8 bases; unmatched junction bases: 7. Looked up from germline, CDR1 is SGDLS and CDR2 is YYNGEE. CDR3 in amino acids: CASSATGMYEKLFF. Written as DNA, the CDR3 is TGTGCCAGCAGCGCGACAGGGATGTACGAAAAACTGTTTTTT.

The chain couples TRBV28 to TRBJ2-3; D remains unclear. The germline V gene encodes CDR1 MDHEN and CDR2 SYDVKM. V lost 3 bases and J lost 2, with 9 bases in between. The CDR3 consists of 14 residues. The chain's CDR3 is CASSFSVNTDTQYF. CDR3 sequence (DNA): TGTGCCAGCAGTTTTTCAGTAAACACAGATACGCAGTATTTT.

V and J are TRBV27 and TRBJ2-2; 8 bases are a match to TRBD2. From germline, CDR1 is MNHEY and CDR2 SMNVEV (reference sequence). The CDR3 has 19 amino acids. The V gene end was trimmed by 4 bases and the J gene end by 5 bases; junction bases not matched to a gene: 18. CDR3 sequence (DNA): TGTGCCAGCAGTTCCCCAAGCATAGCGGGACGAAGAGGGACCGGGGAGCTGTTTTTT. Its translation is CASSSPSIAGRRGTGELFF.

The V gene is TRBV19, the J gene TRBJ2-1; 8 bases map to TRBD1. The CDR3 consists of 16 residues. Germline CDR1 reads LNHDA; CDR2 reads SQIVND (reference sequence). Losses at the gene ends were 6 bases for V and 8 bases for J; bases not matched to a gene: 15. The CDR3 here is CASRFSTGAIIDEQFF. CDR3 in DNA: TGTGCCAGTAGATTCTCGACAGGGGCAATCATCGATGAGCAGTTCTTC.

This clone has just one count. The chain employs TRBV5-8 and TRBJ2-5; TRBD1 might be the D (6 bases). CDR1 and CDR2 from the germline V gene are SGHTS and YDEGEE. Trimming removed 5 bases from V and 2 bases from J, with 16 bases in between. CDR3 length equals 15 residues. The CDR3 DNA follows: TGTGCCAGCAGTTCAGGGGACGGGTGGCAAGAGACCCAGTACTTC. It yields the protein CASSSGDGWQETQYF.

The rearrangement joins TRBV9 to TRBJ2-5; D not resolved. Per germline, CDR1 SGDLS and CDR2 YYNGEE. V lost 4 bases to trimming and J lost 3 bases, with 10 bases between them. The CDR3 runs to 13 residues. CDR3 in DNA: TGTGCCAGCAGCCTTAGCCCAGAAGAGACCCAGTACTTC. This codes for CASSLSPEETQYF.